The 2 T cell receptor beta chains reported below all come from one sample, sequenced in a study of T cell repertoires in cytomegalovirus infection. For these receptors, no antigen is known. MiXCR, applied by TCRdb to the reads, yields one record per CDR3 protein. The table has fewer than 950,000 distinct CDR3 sequences, approximately 32% seen once; the top ten hold 9.5% to 15%. This specimen was cultured CD8+ T cells from PBMCs, taken from culture after CMV antigen stimulation. All receptors come from a human donor in good health (CMV status not recorded). Some clones in this sample may be carry-over from other donors' samples.

In its sample, this clonotype was seen many times. The chain has TRBV7-2 and TRBJ1-1, with D unresolved. This CDR3 has 15 residues. The germline V and J ends were trimmed by 6 bases and 1 base, with 15 bases remaining between them. Germline-derived CDR1 and CDR2 are SGHTA and FQGNSA. The CDR3 DNA is TGTGCCAGCAGAGACATCTTTTCGGGGAACACTGAAGCTTTCTTT. Its translation: CASRDIFSGNTEAFF.

This clonotype has more than one count but fewer than ten. The V call is TRBV2, the J call TRBJ2-7, with D unresolved. This CDR3 has 12 residues. The germline CDR1 and CDR2 sequences are SNHLY and FYNNEI. V dropped 4 bases and J dropped 4 bases, with 8 bases sitting between them. CDR3 residues: CASSVGRYEQYV. In DNA form, the CDR3 reads TGTGCCAGCAGTGTGGGCAGATACGAGCAGTACGTC.